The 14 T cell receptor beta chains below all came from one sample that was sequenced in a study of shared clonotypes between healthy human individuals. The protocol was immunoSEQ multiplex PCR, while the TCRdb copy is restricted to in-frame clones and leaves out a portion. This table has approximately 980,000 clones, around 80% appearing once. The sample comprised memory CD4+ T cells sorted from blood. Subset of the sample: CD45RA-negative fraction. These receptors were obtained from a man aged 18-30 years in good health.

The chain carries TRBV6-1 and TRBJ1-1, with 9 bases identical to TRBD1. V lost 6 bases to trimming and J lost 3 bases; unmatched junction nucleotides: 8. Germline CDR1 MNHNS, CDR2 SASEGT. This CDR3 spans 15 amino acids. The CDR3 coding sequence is TGTGCCAGCAGGGGACAGGGTGGGTCGCACACTGAAGCTTTCTTT. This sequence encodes CASRGQGGSHTEAFF.

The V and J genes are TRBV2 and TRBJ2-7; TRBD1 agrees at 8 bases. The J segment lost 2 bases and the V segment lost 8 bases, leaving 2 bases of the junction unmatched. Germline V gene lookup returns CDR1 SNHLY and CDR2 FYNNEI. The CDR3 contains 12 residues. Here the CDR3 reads CASQTGAYEQYF. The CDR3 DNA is TGTGCCAGCCAGACAGGGGCCTACGAGCAGTACTTC.

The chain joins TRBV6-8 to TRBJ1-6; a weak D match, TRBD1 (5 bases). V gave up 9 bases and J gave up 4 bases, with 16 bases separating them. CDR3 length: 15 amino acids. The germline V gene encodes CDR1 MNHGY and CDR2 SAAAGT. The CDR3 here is CASFVGGEYNSPLHF. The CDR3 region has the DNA TGTGCCAGTTTTGTGGGGGGAGAGTATAATTCACCCCTCCACTTT.

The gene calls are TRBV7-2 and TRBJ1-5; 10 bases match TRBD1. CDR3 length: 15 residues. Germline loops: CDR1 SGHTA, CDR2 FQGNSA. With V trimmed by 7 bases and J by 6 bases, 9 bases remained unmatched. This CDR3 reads CASILGQGKCQPQHF. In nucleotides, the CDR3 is TGTGCCAGCATCCTGGGACAGGGGAAGTGTCAGCCCCAGCATTTT.

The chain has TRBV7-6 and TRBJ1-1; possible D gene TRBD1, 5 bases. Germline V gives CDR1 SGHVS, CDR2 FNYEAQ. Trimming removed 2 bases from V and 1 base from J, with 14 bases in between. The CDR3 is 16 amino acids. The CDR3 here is CASSLQGDVPNTEAFF. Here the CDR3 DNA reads TGTGCCAGCAGCTTACAGGGAGATGTGCCGAACACTGAAGCTTTCTTT.

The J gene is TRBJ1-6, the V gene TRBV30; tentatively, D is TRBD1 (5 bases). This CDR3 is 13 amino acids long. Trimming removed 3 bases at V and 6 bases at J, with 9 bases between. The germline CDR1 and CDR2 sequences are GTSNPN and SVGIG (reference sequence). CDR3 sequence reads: CAWSRQSNSPLHF. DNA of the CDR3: TGTGCCTGGAGCCGACAGAGTAATTCACCCCTCCACTTT.

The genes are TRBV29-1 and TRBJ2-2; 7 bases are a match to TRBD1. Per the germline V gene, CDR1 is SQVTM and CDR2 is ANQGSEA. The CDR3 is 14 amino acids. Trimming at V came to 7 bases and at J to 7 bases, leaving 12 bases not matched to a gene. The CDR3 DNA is TGCAGCGCTTCGGTAGGGGGCGCGGGCGGGGAGCTGTTTTTT. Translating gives CSASVGGAGGELFF.

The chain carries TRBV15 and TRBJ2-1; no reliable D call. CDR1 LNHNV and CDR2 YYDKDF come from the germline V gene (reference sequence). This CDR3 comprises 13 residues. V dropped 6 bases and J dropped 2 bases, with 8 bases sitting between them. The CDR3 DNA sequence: TGTGCCACCAGGCAGTCCGCCTACAATGAGCAGTTCTTC. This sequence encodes CATRQSAYNEQFF. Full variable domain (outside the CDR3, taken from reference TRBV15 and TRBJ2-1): DAMVIQNPRYQVTQFGKPVTLSCSQTLNHNVMYWYQQKSSQAPKLLFHYYDKDFNNEADTPDNFQSRRPNTSFCFLDIRSPGLGDTAMYLCATRQSAYNEQFFGPGTRLTVL.

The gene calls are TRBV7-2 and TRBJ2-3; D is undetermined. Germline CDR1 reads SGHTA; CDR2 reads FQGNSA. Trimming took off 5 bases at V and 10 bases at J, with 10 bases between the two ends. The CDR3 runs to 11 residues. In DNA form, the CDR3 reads TGTGCCAGCAGCGAACAGAGAGCGCAGTATTTT. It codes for CASSEQRAQYF. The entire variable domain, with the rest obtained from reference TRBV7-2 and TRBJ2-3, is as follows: GAGVSQSPSNKVTEKGKDVELRCDPISGHTALYWYRQSLGQGLEFLIYFQGNSAPDKSGLPSDRFSAERTGGSVSTLTIQRTQQEDSAVYLCASSEQRAQYFGPGTRLTVL.

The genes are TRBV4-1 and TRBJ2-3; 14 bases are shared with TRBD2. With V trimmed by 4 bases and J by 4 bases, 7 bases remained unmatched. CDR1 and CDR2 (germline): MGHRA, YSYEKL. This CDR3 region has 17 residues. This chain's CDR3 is CASSRETSGGVPDTQYF. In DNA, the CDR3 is TGCGCCAGCAGCCGAGAGACTAGCGGGGGGGTCCCAGATACGCAGTATTTT.

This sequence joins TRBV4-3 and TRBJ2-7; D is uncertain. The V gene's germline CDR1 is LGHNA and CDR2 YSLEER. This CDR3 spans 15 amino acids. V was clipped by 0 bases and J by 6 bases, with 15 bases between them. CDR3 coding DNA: TGCGCCAGCAGCCAAGATCAGTCCAGTCCCCGCGAGCAGTACTTC. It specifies CASSQDQSSPREQYF.

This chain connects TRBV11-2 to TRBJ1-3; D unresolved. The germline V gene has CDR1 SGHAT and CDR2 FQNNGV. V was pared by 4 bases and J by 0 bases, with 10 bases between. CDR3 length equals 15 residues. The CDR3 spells CASSSLKGSGNTIYF. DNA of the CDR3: TGTGCCAGCAGCTCCCTCAAAGGCTCTGGAAACACCATATATTTT.

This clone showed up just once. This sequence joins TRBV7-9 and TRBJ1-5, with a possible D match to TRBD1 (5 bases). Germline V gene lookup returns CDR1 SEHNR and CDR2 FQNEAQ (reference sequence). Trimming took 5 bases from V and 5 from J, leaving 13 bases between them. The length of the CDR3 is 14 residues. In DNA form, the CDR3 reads TGTGCCAGCAGCCCAGTGGGGGAAGATCAGCCCCAGCATTTT. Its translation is CASSPVGEDQPQHF. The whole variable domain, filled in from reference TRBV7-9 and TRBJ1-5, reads DTGVSQNPRHKITKRGQNVTFRCDPISEHNRLYWYRQTLGQGPEFLTYFQNEAQLEKSRLLSDRFSAERPKGSFSTLEIQRTEQGDSAMYLCASSPVGEDQPQHFGDGTRLSIL.

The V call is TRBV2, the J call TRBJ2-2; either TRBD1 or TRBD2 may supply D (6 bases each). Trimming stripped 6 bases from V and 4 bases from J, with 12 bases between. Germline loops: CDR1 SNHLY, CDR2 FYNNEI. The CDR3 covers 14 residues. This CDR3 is CASSRQEGTGELFF. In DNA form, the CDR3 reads TGTGCCAGCAGCCGACAGGAGGGCACCGGGGAGCTGTTTTTT.